A single sample gave rise to the 10 T cell receptor beta chains below, sequenced in a study of blood T cell repertoires in COVID-19. Some clones are missing from TCRdb's copy, which holds only in-frame ones; the method was immunoSEQ multiplex PCR. The sample records about 130,000 clones, about four fifths being singletons. Sequenced input: peripheral blood. These receptor sequences come from a man aged 60 to 75 with acute or convalescent COVID-19.

The rearrangement joins TRBV7-8 to TRBJ2-3; D may be TRBD1 (5 bases). The CDR3 sequence is 17 residues long. V was shortened by 1 base and J by 0 bases, with 14 bases between the two germline ends. Germline V lookup: CDR1 SGHVS, CDR2 FQNEAQ. The CDR3: CASSLVPNRLSTDTQYF. CDR3 DNA: TGTGCCAGCAGCTTAGTCCCGAACAGGCTCAGCACAGATACGCAGTATTTT.

This sequence joins TRBV3-1 (or the pseudogene TRBV3-2) and TRBJ2-1, with 11 bases lining up with TRBD1. Germline assignment: CDR1 LGHDT and CDR2 YNNKEL (reference sequence). The trim removed 2 bases at V and 7 bases at J, leaving 7 bases unmatched. The CDR3 has 16 amino acids. The CDR3 protein is CASSQRGGQGENEQFF. The CDR3 nucleotides read TGTGCCAGCAGCCAACGGGGGGGACAGGGGGAAAATGAGCAGTTCTTC.

The rearrangement links TRBV28 to TRBJ2-3; D unclear. Germline V gene lookup returns CDR1 MDHEN and CDR2 SYDVKM. V gave up 5 bases and J gave up 5 bases, with 8 bases separating them. The CDR3 loop spans 12 amino acids. CDR3 coding DNA: TGTGCCAGCAGTCTCCTAAGAGATACGCAGTATTTT. This sequence encodes CASSLLRDTQYF.

This chain uses TRBV9 with TRBJ2-1, with D unresolved. Germline CDR1 SGDLS, CDR2 YYNGEE. Trimming pared 4 bases from V and 4 bases from J, leaving 6 bases between. The CDR3 is made up of 12 amino acids. The CDR3: CASSNLYNEQFF. Here the CDR3 DNA reads TGTGCCAGCAGCAATCTTTACAATGAGCAGTTCTTC.

The chain is built from TRBV7-2 and TRBJ2-7, with TRBD1 matching over 7 bases. The V and J ends lost 8 bases and 5 bases, in that order; junction bases with no gene match: 9. The germline V gene encodes CDR1 SGHTA and CDR2 FQGNSA. This CDR3 contains 13 residues. CDR3 residues: CASGPTGYHEQYF. CDR3 coding DNA: TGTGCCAGCGGACCGACAGGGTACCACGAGCAGTACTTC.

The chain has TRBV6-6 and TRBJ1-1, with no clear D. CDR1 is MNHNY, CDR2 SVGAGI, per germline (reference sequence). The V and J ends lost 5 bases and 1 base respectively, with 11 bases between them. The CDR3 has 14 residues. The CDR3 coding sequence is TGTGCCAGCAGTGGCCGCACGGGGAACACTGAAGCTTTCTTT. As protein: CASSGRTGNTEAFF.

The sample holds one count of this clone. This chain uses TRBV29-1 with TRBJ1-1; the match to TRBD1 covers 8 bases. Germline assignment: CDR1 SQVTM and CDR2 ANQGSEA. The CDR3 contains 11 residues. J was trimmed by 4 bases and V by 6 bases; bases with no gene match: 1. CDR3 loop: CSVTGGTEAFF. In DNA, the CDR3 is TGCAGCGTCACAGGGGGCACTGAAGCTTTCTTT.

This clone is labeled as medium-sized. The rearrangement joins TRBV28 to TRBJ1-1; tentatively, D is TRBD1 (5 bases). CDR1 MDHEN and CDR2 SYDVKM come from the germline V gene. CDR3 length equals 14 residues. The germline V and J ends were trimmed by 4 bases and 0 bases, with 9 bases remaining between them. The CDR3 DNA is TGTGCCAGCAGTTGGACACAACTGAACACTGAAGCTTTCTTT. This translates into CASSWTQLNTEAFF.

The V gene is TRBV18, the J gene TRBJ1-4; 8 positions match TRBD1. The germline gives CDR1 KGHSH, CDR2 LQKENI. After removal of 4 bases from V and 4 bases from J, the junction contained 5 bases not matched to a gene. CDR3 length equals 15 residues. This CDR3 reads CASSRSTGVNEKLFF. CDR3 in DNA: TGTGCCAGCTCACGATCGACAGGGGTTAATGAAAAACTGTTTTTT.

V and J are TRBV2 and TRBJ2-3; 8 nucleotides align to TRBD1. Germline lookup yields CDR1 SNHLY and CDR2 FYNNEI. V dropped 5 bases and J dropped 6; count of bases not matched to a gene: 7. The CDR3 length is 14 residues. The CDR3 loop is CASSYTQGADTQYF. CDR3 in DNA: TGTGCCAGCAGTTACACCCAGGGGGCTGATACGCAGTATTTT.